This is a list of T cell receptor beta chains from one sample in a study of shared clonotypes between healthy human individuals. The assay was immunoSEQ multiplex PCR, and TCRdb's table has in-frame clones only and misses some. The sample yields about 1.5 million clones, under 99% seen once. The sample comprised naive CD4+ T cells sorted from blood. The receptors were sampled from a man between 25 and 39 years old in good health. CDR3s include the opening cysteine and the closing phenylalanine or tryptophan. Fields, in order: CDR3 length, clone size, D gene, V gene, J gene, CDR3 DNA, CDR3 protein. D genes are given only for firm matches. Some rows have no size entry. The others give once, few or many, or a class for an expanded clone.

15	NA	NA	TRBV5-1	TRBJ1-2	TGCGCCAGCAGCTTGGAAGTATCCCTTAGCTATGGCTACACCTTC	CASSLEVSLSYGYTF
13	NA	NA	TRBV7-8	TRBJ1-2	TGTGCCAGCAGCTTAGACAGTCGCTATGGCTACACCTTC	CASSLDSRYGYTF
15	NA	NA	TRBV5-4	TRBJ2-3	TGTGCCAGCAGCCCCTGGGTGTCTGGCACAGATACGCAGTATTTT	CASSPWVSGTDTQYF
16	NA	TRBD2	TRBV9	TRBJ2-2	TGTGCCAGCAGCGTAGCACTAGCGGGAGCCACCGGGGAGCTGTTTTTT	CASSVALAGATGELFF
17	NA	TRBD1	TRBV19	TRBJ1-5	TGTGCCAGTAGGGTTGGGACAGGGGGCATTAGCAATCAGCCCCAGCATTTT	CASRVGTGGISNQPQHF
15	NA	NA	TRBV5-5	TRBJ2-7	TGTGCCAGCAGCTTGTTCGGTTTTGGGTCCTACGAGCAGTACTTC	CASSLFGFGSYEQYF
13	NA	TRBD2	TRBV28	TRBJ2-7	TGTGCCAGCAGTTTATCCAGCGGGAGTCTTCAGTACTTC	CASSLSSGSLQYF
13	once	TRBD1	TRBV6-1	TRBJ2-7	TGTGCCAGCAGAGGACAGGGCGAATACGAGCAGTACTTC	CASRGQGEYEQYF
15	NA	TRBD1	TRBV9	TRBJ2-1	TGTGCCAGCAGCGTAGGACAGGGTTCCTACAATGAGCAGTTCTTC	CASSVGQGSYNEQFF
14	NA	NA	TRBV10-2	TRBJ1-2	TGCGCCAGCGTGCAACCAGCTTTTAACTATGGCTACACCTTC	CASVQPAFNYGYTF
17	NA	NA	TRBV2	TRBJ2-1	TGTGCCAGCAGTGAAGCGCTACGGAGGGCCTCCAGGAGTGAGCAGTTCTTC	CASSEALRRASRSEQFF
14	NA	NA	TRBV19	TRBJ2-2	TGTGCCAGTAGTATTGCAGGGGGGACCGGGGAGCTGTTTTTT	CASSIAGGTGELFF
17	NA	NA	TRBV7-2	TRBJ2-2	TGTGCCAGCAGCTTAGTGAGAGGGTTCCCGAACACCGGGGAGCTGTTTTTT	CASSLVRGFPNTGELFF
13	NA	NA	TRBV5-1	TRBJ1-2	TGCGCCAGCAGCTTATTAGGGATGTCTGGCTACACCTTC	CASSLLGMSGYTF
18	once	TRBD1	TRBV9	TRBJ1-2	TGTGCCAGCAGCGTAGTAGTGTCGGGACAGGGGGAATTCTATGGCTACACCTTC	CASSVVVSGQGEFYGYTF
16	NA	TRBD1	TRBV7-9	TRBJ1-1	TGTGCCAGCAGCTTATTTACAGGGGGGATGAACACTGAAGCTTTCTTT	CASSLFTGGMNTEAFF
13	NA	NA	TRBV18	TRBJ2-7	TGTGCCAGCTCACCGCCCAGCTCCTACGAGCAGTACTTC	CASSPPSSYEQYF
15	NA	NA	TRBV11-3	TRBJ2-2	TGTGCCAGCAGCTTCGGGACGGTGAACACCGGGGAGCTGTTTTTT	CASSFGTVNTGELFF
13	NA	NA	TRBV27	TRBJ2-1	TGTGCCAGCAGTTTAGTACTTCGGGATGAGCAGTTCTTC	CASSLVLRDEQFF
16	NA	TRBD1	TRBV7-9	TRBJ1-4	TGTGCCAGCAGCTTAGGGAGACAGGGGTCAAATGAAAAACTGTTTTTT	CASSLGRQGSNEKLFF
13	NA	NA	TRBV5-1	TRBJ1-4	TGCGCCAGCAGCTTGACGACTAATGAAAAACTGTTTTTT	CASSLTTNEKLFF
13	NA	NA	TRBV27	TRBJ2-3	TGTGCCAGCCGCCTCTTCCGTGGAGATACGCAGTATTTT	CASRLFRGDTQYF
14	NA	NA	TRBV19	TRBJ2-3	TGTGCCAGTACCCGGGCGGTGAGCACAGATACGCAGTATTTT	CASTRAVSTDTQYF
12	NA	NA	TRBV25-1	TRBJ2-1	TGTGCCAGCAGTGAATTCGGGGATGAGCAGTTCTTC	CASSEFGDEQFF
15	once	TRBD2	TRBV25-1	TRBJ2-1	TGTGCCAGCAGTGCCGGCGGGAGTAACTACAATGAGCAGTTCTTC	CASSAGGSNYNEQFF
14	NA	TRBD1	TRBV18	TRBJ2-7	TGTGCCAGCTCACCGCTCAGGGGGCAGGAAGAGCAGTACTTC	CASSPLRGQEEQYF
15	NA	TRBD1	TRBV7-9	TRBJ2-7	TGTGCCAGCAGCTCACGAAACCGGGACAGGGCCCTGCAGTACTTC	CASSSRNRDRALQYF
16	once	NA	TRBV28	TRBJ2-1	TGTGCCAGCAGTTTATTGATCGGGAGACTAATATCAGGTCAGTTCTTC	CASSLLIGRLISGQFF
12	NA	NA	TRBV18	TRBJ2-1	TGTGCCAGTCATGACTTACACAATGAGCAGTTCTTC	CASHDLHNEQFF
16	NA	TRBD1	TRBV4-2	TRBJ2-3	TGTGCCAGCAGCTCAGCCGACAGGGCTAAACGAGATACGCAGTATTTT	CASSSADRAKRDTQYF
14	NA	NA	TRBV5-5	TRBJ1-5	TGTGCCAGCAGCTTGGAGGCAGGGCTTCAGCCCCAGCATTTT	CASSLEAGLQPQHF
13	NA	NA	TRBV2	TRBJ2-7	TGTGCCAGCAGTGAAACCACCCGGGGCGAGCAGTACTTC	CASSETTRGEQYF
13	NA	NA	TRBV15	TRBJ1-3	TGTGCCACCAGCAGAGATAGAGGAAACACCATATATTTT	CATSRDRGNTIYF
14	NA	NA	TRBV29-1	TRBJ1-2	TGCAGCGTTGGAGAGGTCGAACAACCCTATGGCTACACCTTC	CSVGEVEQPYGYTF
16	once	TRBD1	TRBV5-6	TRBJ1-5	TGTGCCAGCAGCTTTCGGACAGGGGGGATGAAGCAGCCCCAGCATTTT	CASSFRTGGMKQPQHF
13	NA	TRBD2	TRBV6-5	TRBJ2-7	TGTGCCAGCGGGACTAGCGGGATCTACGAGCAGTACTTC	CASGTSGIYEQYF
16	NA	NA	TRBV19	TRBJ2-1	TGTGCCAGTAGTATAGCGGAAAGTAGCTCCTACAATGAGCAGTTCTTC	CASSIAESSSYNEQFF
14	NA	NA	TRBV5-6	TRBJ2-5	TGTGCCAGCAGCCTAGGGATTTGGAGGGAGACCCAGTACTTC	CASSLGIWRETQYF
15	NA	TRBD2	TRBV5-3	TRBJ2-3	TGTGCCAGAAGCTTAAGCGGGAGGGACACAGATACGCAGTATTTT	CARSLSGRDTDTQYF
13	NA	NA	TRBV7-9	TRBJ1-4	TGTGCCAGCAGCTTAGGGGTCACTGAAAAACTGTTTTTT	CASSLGVTEKLFF
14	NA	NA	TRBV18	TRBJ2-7	TGTGCCAGCTCCCGGGACGGAATTTCCTACGAGCAGTACTTC	CASSRDGISYEQYF
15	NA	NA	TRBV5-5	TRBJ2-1	TGTGCCAGCAGCTTCCGAACAGGGAACTACAATGAGCAGTTCTTC	CASSFRTGNYNEQFF
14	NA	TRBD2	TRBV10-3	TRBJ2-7	TGTGCCATCAGCCCGACTAGCGGGAGGTACGAGCAGTACTTC	CAISPTSGRYEQYF
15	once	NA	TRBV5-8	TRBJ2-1	TGTGCCAGCAGCTTGGAAGGATTCTCCTACAATGAGCAGTTCTTC	CASSLEGFSYNEQFF
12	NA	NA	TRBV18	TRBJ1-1	TGTGCCAGCTCACCCAGGACAGTTGAAGCTTTCTTT	CASSPRTVEAFF
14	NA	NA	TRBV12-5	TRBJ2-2	TGTGCTAGATCAGGGTCCTTTAACACCGGGGAGCTGTTTTTT	CARSGSFNTGELFF
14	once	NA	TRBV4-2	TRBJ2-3	TGTGCCAGCAGCCAAGCAGGGGCCCGAGATACGCAGTATTTT	CASSQAGARDTQYF
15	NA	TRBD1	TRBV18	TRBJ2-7	TGTGCCAGCTCACCACTGGGACAGGGGATCGGCGAGCAGTACTTC	CASSPLGQGIGEQYF
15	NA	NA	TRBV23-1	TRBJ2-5	TGCGCCAGCGGTTTTTGGCTGCCAAGGCAAGAGACCCAGTACTTC	CASGFWLPRQETQYF
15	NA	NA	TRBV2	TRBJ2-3	TGTGCCAGCAGTGGGGGGCCTATCCAACAGGATACGCAGTATTTT	CASSGGPIQQDTQYF
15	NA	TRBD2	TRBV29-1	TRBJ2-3	TGCAGCGTACACAAGGGACTAGCGGTAACAGATACGCAGTATTTT	CSVHKGLAVTDTQYF
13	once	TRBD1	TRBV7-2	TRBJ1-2	TGTGCCAGCAGTTTACAGGGGTTCCGTGGCTACACCTTC	CASSLQGFRGYTF
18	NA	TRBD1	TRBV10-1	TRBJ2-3	TGCGCCAGCAGTGAGTCTAGGGCAGGGGGCATCTCCACAGATACGCAGTATTTT	CASSESRAGGISTDTQYF
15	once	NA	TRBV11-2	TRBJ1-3	TGTGCCAGCAGGGGGGAGACCTCATCTGGAAACACCATATATTTT	CASRGETSSGNTIYF